One T cell receptor beta chain is described in this entry. Using immunoSEQ multiplex PCR, the repertoire was profiled, and TCRdb retains in-frame clones only, with some absent. The repertoire consists of about 590,000 clones, with around 95% occurring once and the leading ten covering 0.11%. The sample comes from a study of shared clonotypes between healthy human individuals. Positive CCR7 selection of CD45RO-negative cells yielded the naive CD8 cells, and terminally differentiated effector memory CD45RA+ cells were excluded. V was trimmed by 5 bases and J by 2 bases, leaving 12 bases between them. This CDR3 is built from 14 residues. The germline CDR1 and CDR2 sequences are SGHAT and FQNNGV.

Sequenced material: naive CD8+ T cells sorted from blood. This sequence originates from a woman in her twenties or thirties in good health. The chain is built from TRBV11-2 and TRBJ1-2, with D uncertain. CDR3 DNA sequence: TGTGCCAGCAGCCTCGGAGGGCTCAACTATGGCTACACCTTC. It specifies CASSLGGLNYGYTF.